Presented here are 27 T cell receptor beta chains from one specimen sequenced in a study of CD8+ T cells in alopecia areata. Treatment described: oral pan-JAK inhibitor, 5-10 mg twice daily. In each case, RNA was isolated and then reverse transcribed into cDNA as the sequencing template. This table comes from immunoSEQ multiplex PCR, and its TCRdb copy is limited to in-frame clones, with some not included. The sample consists of about 200,000 clones, over 55% of them appearing once. Sequences were derived from CD4+ T cells sorted from blood, sampled at week 24, from a patient treated with tofacitinib. Receptors originate from a human donor with alopecia areata.

This rearrangement joins TRBV6-5 to TRBJ1-1, with TRBD1 matching 11 bases. CDR3 length: 15 amino acids. With 7 bases clipped from V and 0 bases from J, the junction kept 4 bases outside the gene matches. Looked up from germline, CDR1 is MNHEY and CDR2 is SVGAGI. Written as DNA, the CDR3 is TGTGCCAGCAACGGACAGGGGGCTATGAACACTGAAGCTTTCTTT. As protein: CASNGQGAMNTEAFF.

J is TRBJ1-2 and V is TRBV30; 9 bases agree with TRBD1. CDR1 is GTSNPN and CDR2 is SVGIG in the germline V gene (reference sequence). V lost 0 bases and J lost 7; bases outside the gene matches: 6. The CDR3 is 14 residues long. The CDR3 region has the DNA TGTGCCTGGAGTGTACCGGGACAGGGTGTTGGCTACACCTTC. Protein sequence: CAWSVPGQGVGYTF.

This sequence joins TRBV6-1 and TRBJ1-2; 9 bases fit TRBD1. The CDR3 has 14 amino acids. With 6 bases clipped from V and 5 bases from J, the junction kept 7 bases outside the gene matches. From germline, CDR1 is MNHNS and CDR2 SASEGT. The CDR3 reads CASRPGQGGYGYTF. The DNA for the CDR3 is TGTGCCAGCAGGCCGGGACAGGGCGGTTATGGCTACACCTTC.

The chain combines TRBV7-2 with TRBJ2-2; weak D call: TRBD1 (5 bases). Trimming removed 6 bases at V and 3 bases at J, with 14 bases between. Germline V lookup: CDR1 SGHTA, CDR2 FQGNSA. The CDR3 has 15 amino acids. This CDR3 reads CASRLEPRDTGELFF. As DNA, the CDR3 is TGTGCCAGCAGGCTCGAGCCCAGGGACACCGGGGAGCTGTTTTTT. Based on the CDR3 plus reference TRBV7-2 and TRBJ2-2, the full variable domain is GAGVSQSPSNKVTEKGKDVELRCDPISGHTALYWYRQSLGQGLEFLIYFQGNSAPDKSGLPSDRFSAERTGGSVSTLTIQRTQQEDSAVYLCASRLEPRDTGELFFGEGSRLTVL.

The chain couples TRBV2 to TRBJ1-2; 8 bases agree with TRBD1. This CDR3 comprises 13 residues. Trimming cost V 4 bases and J 4 bases; bases outside gene matches: 2. Germline CDR1 is SNHLY and CDR2 is FYNNEI. The CDR3 sequence is CASSVGQAYGYTF. The CDR3 DNA reads TGTGCCAGCAGTGTGGGACAGGCCTATGGCTACACCTTC.

The CDR3 is CSVGGDSLNYGYTF. The CDR3 DNA sequence: TGCAGCGTTGGAGGGGACAGTCTTAACTATGGCTACACCTTC. The chain uses TRBV29-1 and TRBJ1-2; 7 bases are a match to TRBD1. This CDR3 contains 14 residues. The germline V gene has CDR1 SQVTM and CDR2 ANQGSEA. After removal of 4 bases from V and 1 base from J, the junction contained 6 bases not matched to a gene.

V gene TRBV30 combines with J gene TRBJ2-6; 9 bases agree with TRBD1. Germline trimming cut 3 bases from V and 2 bases from J; bases unmatched to any gene: 2. In germline, CDR1 is GTSNPN, CDR2 SVGIG (reference sequence). This CDR3 comprises 15 residues. The CDR3 nucleotides read TGTGCCTGGAGCGGACAGGGGACTGGGGCCAACGTCCTGACTTTC. Its protein is CAWSGQGTGANVLTF.

The chain couples TRBV29-1 to TRBJ1-2; no clear D. The ends were cut back, 5 bases at V and 2 bases at J, with 9 bases in the middle. The CDR3 is made up of 12 amino acids. Per germline, CDR1 SQVTM and CDR2 ANQGSEA. As DNA, the CDR3 is TGCAGCGTTAGGTCACCCAACTATGGCTACACCTTC. It specifies CSVRSPNYGYTF.

The chain couples TRBV4-3 to TRBJ2-4, with 8 bases that match TRBD1. The germline V gene encodes CDR1 LGHNA and CDR2 YSLEER. With 1 base clipped from V and 8 bases from J, the junction kept 10 bases outside the gene matches. The CDR3 loop spans 16 amino acids. The CDR3 spells CASSQGDQGAGDIQYF. DNA of the CDR3: TGCGCCAGCAGCCAAGGTGACCAGGGGGCCGGGGACATTCAGTACTTC.

The chain has TRBV29-1 and TRBJ2-2; tentatively, D is TRBD2 (8 bases). This CDR3 has 15 amino acids. Germline-derived CDR1 and CDR2 are SQVTM and ANQGSEA. V was trimmed by 7 bases and J by 4 bases, leaving 19 bases between them. The CDR3 coding sequence is TGCAGCGGGTGGAATAGCGGGGACAGCACCGGGGAGCTGTTTTTT. It is translated as CSGWNSGDSTGELFF.

This clone was seen just once. This specimen includes other DNA sequences encoding the same CDR3. The chain combines TRBV30 with TRBJ1-2; unclear D gene. Germline V lookup: CDR1 GTSNPN, CDR2 SVGIG (reference sequence). Trimming cost V 0 bases and J 3 bases, with 5 bases left between them. This CDR3 comprises 12 residues. CDR3 coding DNA: TGTGCCTGGAGTGTCGGGGACTATGGCTACACCTTC. Translation gives CAWSVGDYGYTF.

The chain carries TRBV14 and TRBJ2-5; a weak D match, TRBD1 (6 bases). CDR3 size: 16 residues. CDR1 and CDR2 (germline): SGHDN, FVKESK. The germline V and J ends were trimmed by 1 base and 7 bases, with 19 bases remaining between them. The DNA for the CDR3 is TGTGCCAGCAGCCAAGTCGCAGGGAACCTACAGGGGACCCAGTACTTC. Its translation: CASSQVAGNLQGTQYF.

A single count supports this clone. This chain joins TRBV27 and TRBJ1-2; 10 bases are shared with TRBD1. Germline V lookup: CDR1 MNHEY, CDR2 SMNVEV (reference sequence). This CDR3 has 15 amino acids. With V trimmed by 5 bases and J by 2 bases, 5 bases remained unmatched. The CDR3 reads CASSLTGQGNYGYTF. The CDR3 DNA is TGTGCCAGCAGTCTAACGGGACAGGGGAACTATGGCTACACCTTC.

The chain recombines TRBV5-1 with TRBJ2-7; D is unresolved. The V end lost 4 bases, the J end lost 4 bases, and 18 bases lay between the germline ends. Germline CDR1 SGHRS, CDR2 YFSETQ. This CDR3 spans 15 amino acids. The CDR3 region has the DNA TGCGCCAGCAGCGACGGTCTTAACAAAGGGTACGAGCAGTACTTC. Protein sequence: CASSDGLNKGYEQYF.

This clone was counted once. This chain links TRBV29-1 with TRBJ1-2; D gene uncertain. The CDR3 totals 14 residues. Germline-derived CDR1 and CDR2 are SQVTM and ANQGSEA. The DNA of the CDR3 is TGCGGGGTTAATGAGAGGCGGGAAACGGATGGCTACACCTTC. Its protein product is CGVNERRETDGYTF.

The chain employs TRBV4-3 and TRBJ2-1; D is possibly TRBD1 (5 bases). V lost 1 base, J lost 7 bases, and 14 bases lay in between. The CDR3 runs 15 residues. Germline V gives CDR1 LGHNA, CDR2 YSLEER. In nucleotides, the CDR3 is TGCGCCAGCAGCCAAGTAGTCTTCAGGGTGAATGAGCAGTTCTTC. It yields the protein CASSQVVFRVNEQFF.

The chain combines TRBV30 with TRBJ2-7; D perhaps matches TRBD1 (6 bases). CDR1 and CDR2 (germline): GTSNPN, SVGIG (reference sequence). The CDR3 sequence is 13 residues long. The ends were cut back, 2 bases at V and 2 bases at J, with 10 bases in the middle. The CDR3 sequence: CAWSTGQPYEQYF. In DNA, the CDR3 is TGTGCCTGGAGTACAGGGCAACCCTACGAGCAGTACTTC. Variable domain in full (rest from reference TRBV30 and TRBJ2-7): SQTIHQWPATLVQPVGSPLSLECTVEGTSNPNLYWYRQAAGRGLQLLFYSVGIGQISSEVPQNLSASRPQDRQFILSSKKLLLSDSGFYLCAWSTGQPYEQYFGPGTRLTVT.

The V call is TRBV6-5, the J call TRBJ1-2; D ambiguous. This CDR3 is built from 13 residues. The V end lost 5 bases, the J end lost 8 bases, and 15 bases lay between the germline ends. CDR1 is MNHEY and CDR2 is SVGAGI in the germline V gene. Written as DNA, the CDR3 is TGTGCCAGCAGTCCCCGGGCAGGAGGCGGCTACACCTTC. Its translation is CASSPRAGGGYTF.

This clone was counted between two and nine times. The same CDR3 arises from other DNA sequences in this sample as well. The genes are TRBV28 and TRBJ1-2; D is unresolved. The ends were cut back, 1 base at V and 4 bases at J, with 4 bases in the middle. From germline, CDR1 is MDHEN and CDR2 SYDVKM. This CDR3 comprises 12 residues. CDR3 residues: CASSLSPYGYTF. The CDR3 DNA reads TGTGCCAGCAGTTTATCCCCCTATGGCTACACCTTC.

The gene calls are TRBV6-5 and TRBJ1-1; tentatively, D is TRBD1 (5 bases). Trimming removed 4 bases at V and 2 bases at J, with 11 bases between. Looked up from germline, CDR1 is MNHEY and CDR2 is SVGAGI. CDR3 length equals 14 residues. The CDR3 here is CASSSGTVNTEAFF. The DNA for the CDR3 is TGTGCCAGCAGTTCAGGGACGGTAAACACTGAAGCTTTCTTT.

This clone showed up just once. The V and J genes are TRBV6-1 and TRBJ2-7; D remains ambiguous. The V end was cut by 1 base, the J end by 4 bases, with 5 bases between. CDR1 and CDR2 (germline): MNHNS, SASEGT. The CDR3 consists of 12 residues. Written as DNA, the CDR3 is TGTGCCAGCAGTGAAGGCAGATACGAGCAGTACTTC. As protein: CASSEGRYEQYF.

The chain links TRBV15 to TRBJ1-4; D gene ambiguous. V was pared by 0 bases and J by 6 bases, with 11 bases between. There are 15 residues in the CDR3. Germline-derived CDR1 and CDR2 are LNHNV and YYDKDF (reference sequence). The CDR3 region has the DNA TGTGCCACCAGCAGAGATCCCGGTTTTGATGAAAAACTGTTTTTT. It translates to CATSRDPGFDEKLFF.

The chain recombines TRBV12-5 with TRBJ2-2; tentatively, D is TRBD1 (6 bases). Per the germline V gene, CDR1 is LGHNT and CDR2 is FRNRAP. The CDR3 contains 15 residues. The germline V and J ends were trimmed by 2 bases and 1 base, with 8 bases remaining between them. CDR3 amino acids: CASGLTTGNTGELFF. The CDR3 nucleotides are TGTGCTAGTGGTTTGACGACAGGGAACACCGGGGAGCTGTTTTTT. Complete variable domain (other parts from reference TRBV12-5 and TRBJ2-2): DARVTQTPRHKVTEMGQEVTMRCQPILGHNTVFWYRQTMMQGLELLAYFRNRAPLDDSGMPKDRFSAEMPDATLATLKIQPSEPRDSAVYFCASGLTTGNTGELFFGEGSRLTVL.

The chain links TRBV29-1 to TRBJ2-3; 8 bases agree with TRBD1. J lost 1 base, V lost 7 bases, and 7 bases had no gene match. CDR1 and CDR2 (germline): SQVTM, ANQGSEA. The CDR3 has 14 residues. In DNA, the CDR3 is TGCAGCGCCGCTCCGGGACAGGGCACAGATACGCAGTATTTT. Its translation is CSAAPGQGTDTQYF.

The V call is TRBV29-1, the J call TRBJ2-1, with D possibly TRBD2 on 5 matching bases. The CDR3 sequence is 14 residues long. Germline CDR1 is SQVTM and CDR2 is ANQGSEA. The V gene lost 5 bases and the J gene lost 9 bases, with 20 bases spanning the gap. The DNA for the CDR3 is TGCAGCGTTAACCGGGCCCAAGCACTAGGTGAGCAGTTCTTC. It yields the protein CSVNRAQALGEQFF.

The chain links TRBV7-2 to TRBJ1-6; TRBD1 is a possible D gene (5 bases). Germline V lookup: CDR1 SGHTA, CDR2 FQGNSA. The CDR3 covers 15 residues. V gave up 1 base and J gave up 7 bases, with 11 bases separating them. The CDR3 loop reads CASSLDEGTNSPLHF. CDR3 DNA sequence: TGTGCCAGCAGCTTAGACGAGGGGACGAATTCACCCCTCCACTTT.

This chain joins TRBV29-1 and TRBJ1-1; no clear D gene. Trimming took off 6 bases at V and 3 bases at J, with 14 bases between the two ends. This CDR3 region has 13 residues. Germline-derived CDR1 and CDR2 are SQVTM and ANQGSEA. The CDR3 loop reads CSVAQIRDTEAFF. The DNA for the CDR3 is TGCAGCGTCGCCCAAATTAGGGACACTGAAGCTTTCTTT.